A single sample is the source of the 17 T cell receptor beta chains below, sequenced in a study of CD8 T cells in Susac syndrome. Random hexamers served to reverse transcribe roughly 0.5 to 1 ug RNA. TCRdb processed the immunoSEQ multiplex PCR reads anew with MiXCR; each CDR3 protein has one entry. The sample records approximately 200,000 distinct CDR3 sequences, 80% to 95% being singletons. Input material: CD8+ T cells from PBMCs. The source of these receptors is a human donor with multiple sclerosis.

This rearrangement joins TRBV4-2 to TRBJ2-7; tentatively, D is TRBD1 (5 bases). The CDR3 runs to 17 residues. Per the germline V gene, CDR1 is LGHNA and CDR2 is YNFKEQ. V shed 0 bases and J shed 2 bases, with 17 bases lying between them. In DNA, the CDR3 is TGTGCCAGCAGCCAAGAGCTAGGGGCAGCCGGAACCTACGAGCAGTACTTC. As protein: CASSQELGAAGTYEQYF.

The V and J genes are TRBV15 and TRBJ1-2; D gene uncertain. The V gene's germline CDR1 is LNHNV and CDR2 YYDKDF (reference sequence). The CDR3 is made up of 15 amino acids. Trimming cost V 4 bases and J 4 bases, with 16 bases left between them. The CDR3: CATSTTREDFYGYTF. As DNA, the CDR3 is TGTGCCACCAGCACCACTAGGGAGGATTTCTATGGCTACACCTTC.

This CDR3 is CSARLGSVYEQYF. The CDR3 coding sequence is TGCAGCGCCCGTCTAGGGTCGGTATACGAGCAGTACTTC. The chain uses TRBV29-1 and TRBJ2-7, with D unresolved. Germline assignment: CDR1 SQVTM and CDR2 ANQGSEA. CDR3 length: 13 amino acids. The V gene lost 7 bases and the J gene lost 4 bases, with 17 bases spanning the gap.

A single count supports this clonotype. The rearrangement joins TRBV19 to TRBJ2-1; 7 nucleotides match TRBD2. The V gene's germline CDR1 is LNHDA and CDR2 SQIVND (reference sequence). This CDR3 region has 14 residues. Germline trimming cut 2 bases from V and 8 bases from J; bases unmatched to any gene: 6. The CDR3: CASSIRGSVDEQFF. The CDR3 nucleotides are TGTGCCAGTAGTATACGCGGGAGCGTTGATGAGCAGTTCTTC.

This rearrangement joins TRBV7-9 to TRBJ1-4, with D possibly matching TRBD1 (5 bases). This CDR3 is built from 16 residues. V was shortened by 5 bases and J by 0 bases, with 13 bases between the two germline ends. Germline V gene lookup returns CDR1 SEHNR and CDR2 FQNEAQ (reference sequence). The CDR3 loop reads CASSPQTVTTNEKLFF. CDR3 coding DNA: TGTGCCAGCAGCCCCCAGACAGTTACAACTAATGAAAAACTGTTTTTT.

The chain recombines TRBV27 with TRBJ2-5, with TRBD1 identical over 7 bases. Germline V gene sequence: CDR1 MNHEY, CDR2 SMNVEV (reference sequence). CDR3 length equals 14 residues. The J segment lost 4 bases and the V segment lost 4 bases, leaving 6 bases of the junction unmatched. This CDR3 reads CASSSDRTGETQYF. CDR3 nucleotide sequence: TGTGCCAGCAGTTCGGACAGGACGGGAGAGACCCAGTACTTC.

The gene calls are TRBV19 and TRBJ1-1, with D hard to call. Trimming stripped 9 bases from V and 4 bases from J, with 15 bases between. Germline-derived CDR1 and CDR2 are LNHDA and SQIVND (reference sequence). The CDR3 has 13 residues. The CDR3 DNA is TGTGCCAGCAGTCCCGCTGGGGTCACTGAAGCTTTCTTT. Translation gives CASSPAGVTEAFF.

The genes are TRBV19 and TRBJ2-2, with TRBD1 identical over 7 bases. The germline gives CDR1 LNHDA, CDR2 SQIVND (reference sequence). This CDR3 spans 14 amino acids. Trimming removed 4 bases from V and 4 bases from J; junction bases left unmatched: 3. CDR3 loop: CASSTGQTTGELFF. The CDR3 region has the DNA TGTGCCAGTAGTACGGGACAGACCACCGGGGAGCTGTTTTTT.

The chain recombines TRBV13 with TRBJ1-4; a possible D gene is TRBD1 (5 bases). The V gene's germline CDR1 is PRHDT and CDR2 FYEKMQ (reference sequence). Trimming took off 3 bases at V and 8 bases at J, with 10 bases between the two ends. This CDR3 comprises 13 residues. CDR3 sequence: CASSLRGMEKLFF. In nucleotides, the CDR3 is TGTGCCAGCAGCTTGAGGGGCATGGAAAAACTGTTTTTT.

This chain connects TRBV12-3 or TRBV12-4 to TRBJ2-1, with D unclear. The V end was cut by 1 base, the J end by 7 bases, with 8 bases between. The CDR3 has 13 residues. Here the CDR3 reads CASSLVEYNEQFF. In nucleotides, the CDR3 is TGTGCCAGCAGTTTAGTCGAGTATAATGAGCAGTTCTTC.

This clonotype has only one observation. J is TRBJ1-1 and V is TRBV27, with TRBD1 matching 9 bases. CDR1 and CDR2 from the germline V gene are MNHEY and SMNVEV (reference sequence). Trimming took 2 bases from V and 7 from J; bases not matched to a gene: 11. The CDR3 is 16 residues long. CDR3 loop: CASSLSIGTGRNEAFF. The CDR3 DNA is TGTGCCAGCAGTTTAAGTATTGGGACAGGGAGAAATGAAGCTTTCTTT.

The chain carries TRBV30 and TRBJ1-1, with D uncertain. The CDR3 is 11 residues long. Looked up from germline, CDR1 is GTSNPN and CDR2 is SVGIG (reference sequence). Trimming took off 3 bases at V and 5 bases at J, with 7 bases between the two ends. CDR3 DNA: TGTGCCTGGAGGGGTTTAACTGAAGCTTTCTTT. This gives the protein CAWRGLTEAFF.

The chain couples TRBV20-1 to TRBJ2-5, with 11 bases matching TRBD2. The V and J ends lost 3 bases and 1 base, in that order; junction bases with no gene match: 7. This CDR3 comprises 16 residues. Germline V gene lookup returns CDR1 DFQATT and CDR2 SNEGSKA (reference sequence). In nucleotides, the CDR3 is TGCAGTGCTAGCGGGCAGACTAGCGGGACCCAAGAGACCCAGTACTTC. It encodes CSASGQTSGTQETQYF.

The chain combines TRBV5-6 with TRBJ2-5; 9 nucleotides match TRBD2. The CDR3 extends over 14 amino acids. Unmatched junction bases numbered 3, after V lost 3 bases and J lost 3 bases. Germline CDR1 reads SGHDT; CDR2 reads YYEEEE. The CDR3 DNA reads TGTGCCAGCAGCTATCTAGCGGGAAAAGAGACCCAGTACTTC. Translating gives CASSYLAGKETQYF.

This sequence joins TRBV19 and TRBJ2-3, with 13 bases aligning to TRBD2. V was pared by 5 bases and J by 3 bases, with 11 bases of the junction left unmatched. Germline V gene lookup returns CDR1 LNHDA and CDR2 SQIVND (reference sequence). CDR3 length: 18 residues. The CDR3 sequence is CASSPGLAGRSATDTQYF. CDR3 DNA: TGTGCCAGTAGTCCGGGACTAGCGGGAAGGTCAGCAACAGATACGCAGTATTTT.

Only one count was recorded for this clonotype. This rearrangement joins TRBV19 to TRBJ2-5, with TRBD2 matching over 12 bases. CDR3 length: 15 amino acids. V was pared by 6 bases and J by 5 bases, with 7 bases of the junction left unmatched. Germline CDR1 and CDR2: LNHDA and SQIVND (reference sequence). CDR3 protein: CASSPLAGGSETQYF. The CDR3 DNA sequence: TGTGCCAGTAGCCCACTAGCGGGAGGATCGGAGACCCAGTACTTC.

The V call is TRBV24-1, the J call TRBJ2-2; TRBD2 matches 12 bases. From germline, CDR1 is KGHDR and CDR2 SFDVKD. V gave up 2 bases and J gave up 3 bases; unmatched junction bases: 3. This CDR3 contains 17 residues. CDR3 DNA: TGTGCCACCAGTGATTCCAGACTAGCGGGAGACACCGGGGAGCTGTTTTTT. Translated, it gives CATSDSRLAGDTGELFF.